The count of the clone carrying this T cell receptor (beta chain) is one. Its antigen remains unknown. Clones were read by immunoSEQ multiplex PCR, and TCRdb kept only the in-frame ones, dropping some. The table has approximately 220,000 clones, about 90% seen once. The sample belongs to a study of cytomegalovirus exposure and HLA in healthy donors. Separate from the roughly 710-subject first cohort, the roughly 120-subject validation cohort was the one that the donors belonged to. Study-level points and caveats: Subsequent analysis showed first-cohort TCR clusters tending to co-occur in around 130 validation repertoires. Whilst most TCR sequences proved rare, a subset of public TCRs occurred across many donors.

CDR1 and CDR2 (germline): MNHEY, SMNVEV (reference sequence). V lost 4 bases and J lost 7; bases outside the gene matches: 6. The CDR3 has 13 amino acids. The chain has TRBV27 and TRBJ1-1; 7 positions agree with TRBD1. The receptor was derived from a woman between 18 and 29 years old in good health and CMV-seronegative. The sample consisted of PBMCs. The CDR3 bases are TGTGCCAGCAGTTCACAGGGGTTGGGTGAAGCTTTCTTT. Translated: CASSSQGLGEAFF.